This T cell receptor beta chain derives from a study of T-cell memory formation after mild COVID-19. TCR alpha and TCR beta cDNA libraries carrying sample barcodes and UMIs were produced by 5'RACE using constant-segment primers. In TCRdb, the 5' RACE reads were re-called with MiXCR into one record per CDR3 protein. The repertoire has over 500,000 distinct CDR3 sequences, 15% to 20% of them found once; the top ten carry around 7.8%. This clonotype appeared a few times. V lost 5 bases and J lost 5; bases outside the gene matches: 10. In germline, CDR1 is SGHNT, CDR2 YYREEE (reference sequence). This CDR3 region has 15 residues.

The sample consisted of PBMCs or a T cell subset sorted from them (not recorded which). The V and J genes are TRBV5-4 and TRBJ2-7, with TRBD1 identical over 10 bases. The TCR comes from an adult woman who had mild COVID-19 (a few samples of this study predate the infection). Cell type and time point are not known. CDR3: CASSHGQGVIHEQYF. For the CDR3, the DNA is TGTGCCAGCAGTCACGGACAGGGGGTCATCCACGAGCAGTACTTC.